Below, 8 T cell receptor beta chains from the same sample are listed, as sequenced in a study of blood T cell repertoires in COVID-19. Measured with immunoSEQ multiplex PCR; TCRdb has only the in-frame clones, and not every one. This sample carries 97,000 or so clones, 80% to 95% of them seen once, and the ten largest clones take 1.5% to 2.5%. The sequenced sample was peripheral blood. These receptors all come from a woman aged 50 to 60 with COVID-19, enrolled during active disease.

This chain links TRBV6-5 with TRBJ2-1; the D gene is possibly TRBD2 (5 bases). Trimming took 5 bases from V and 7 from J, leaving 12 bases between them. Germline CDR1 MNHEY, CDR2 SVGAGI. The CDR3 sequence is 13 residues long. CDR3 sequence reads: CASSTFTGNEQFF. The CDR3 DNA is TGTGCCAGCAGTACCTTCACGGGGAATGAGCAGTTCTTC.

The table lists this clone with a count of one. The V call is TRBV10-3, the J call TRBJ2-3, with 10 bases aligning to TRBD2. Germline V gene sequence: CDR1 ENHRY, CDR2 SYGVKD. The CDR3 totals 18 residues. The J segment lost 0 bases and the V segment lost 0 bases, leaving 6 bases of the junction unmatched. The CDR3, as DNA: TGTGCCATCAGTGAGTCCAGCGGGGGGGGACCTAGCACAGATACGCAGTATTTT. Protein sequence: CAISESSGGGPSTDTQYF.

This clone was observed a single time. The chain recombines TRBV2 with TRBJ1-1; 7 nucleotides agree with TRBD1. The germline V gene encodes CDR1 SNHLY and CDR2 FYNNEI. This CDR3 has 14 residues. Trimming took 8 bases from V and 4 from J; bases not matched to a gene: 10. CDR3 loop: CASGRQGKSTEAFF. CDR3 DNA: TGTGCCAGCGGCCGACAGGGCAAAAGCACTGAAGCTTTCTTT.

This chain joins TRBV5-1 and TRBJ2-5, with 8 positions matching TRBD2. The CDR3 extends over 16 amino acids. After removal of 4 bases from V and 4 bases from J, the junction contained 12 bases not matched to a gene. Germline values: CDR1 SGHRS, CDR2 YFSETQ. The CDR3 DNA follows: TGCGCCAGCAGCCCCCGGGGTAGCGGGGCTGGAGAGACCCAGTACTTC. As protein: CASSPRGSGAGETQYF.

The chain employs TRBV6-1 and TRBJ1-5; D is uncertain. CDR3 length: 13 amino acids. Germline loops: CDR1 MNHNS, CDR2 SASEGT. Trimming removed 1 base at V and 5 bases at J, with 6 bases between. The CDR3 sequence: CASSEVLYQPQHF. Written as DNA, the CDR3 is TGTGCCAGCAGTGAAGTCCTTTATCAGCCCCAGCATTTT.

The chain uses TRBV6-6 and TRBJ2-5; D may be TRBD1 (6 bases). CDR3 length: 14 residues. The V gene's germline CDR1 is MNHNY and CDR2 SVGAGI (reference sequence). V lost 2 bases and J lost 5, with 12 bases in between. The DNA for the CDR3 is TGTGCCAGCAGTTACAACACAGGGCAGGAGACCCAGTACTTC. This encodes CASSYNTGQETQYF.

V and J are TRBV5-6 and TRBJ1-2, with a possible D match to TRBD1 (5 bases). The CDR3 is 15 residues long. Germline assignment: CDR1 SGHDT and CDR2 YYEEEE. V was shortened by 5 bases and J by 10 bases, with 24 bases between the two germline ends. The CDR3 DNA sequence: TGTGCCAGCAGTTCGACAGTGTTTCTAATTGGTGACTACACCTTC. Protein: CASSSTVFLIGDYTF.

J is TRBJ1-1 and V is TRBV10-1; D is uncertain. The CDR3 is 13 amino acids. V lost 3 bases to trimming and J lost 1 base, with 6 bases between them. In germline, CDR1 is WNHNN, CDR2 SYGVQD (reference sequence). The CDR3 region is CASSEQTNTEAFF. The CDR3 DNA is TGCGCCAGCAGTGAACAGACGAACACTGAAGCTTTCTTT.